This entry describes one T cell receptor beta chain. The antigen is undetermined. The entry originates in a study of T-cell memory formation after mild COVID-19. Study-level findings and limits: CD4+ contracting clones lay mainly in CM and EM, CD8+ ones in EMRA. Prior to infection, memory already included some responding clones, suggesting cross-reactive memory joined.

The authors produced TCR alpha and TCR beta cDNA libraries with sample barcodes and UMIs by 5'RACE using constant-segment primers. Each CDR3 protein gets one entry after TCRdb re-called the 5' RACE reads with MiXCR. The sample lists about 190,000 distinct CDR3 sequences; about a sixth were seen once. The germline V gene has CDR1 SNHLY and CDR2 FYNNEI. The germline V and J ends were trimmed by 11 bases and 0 bases, with 17 bases remaining between them. CDR3 length: 16 amino acids. The material sequenced was PBMCs or a T cell subset sorted from them (not recorded which). The rearrangement uses TRBV2 and TRBJ2-6; D possibly corresponds to TRBD1 (6 bases). This clonotype originated in an adult woman who had mild COVID-19 (a few samples of this study predate the infection). Cell type and time point are not known. CDR3 nucleotide sequence: TGTGCCTGGTACTGGACAGATTCCTCTGGGGCCAACGTCCTGACTTTC. Its translation: CAWYWTDSSGANVLTF.